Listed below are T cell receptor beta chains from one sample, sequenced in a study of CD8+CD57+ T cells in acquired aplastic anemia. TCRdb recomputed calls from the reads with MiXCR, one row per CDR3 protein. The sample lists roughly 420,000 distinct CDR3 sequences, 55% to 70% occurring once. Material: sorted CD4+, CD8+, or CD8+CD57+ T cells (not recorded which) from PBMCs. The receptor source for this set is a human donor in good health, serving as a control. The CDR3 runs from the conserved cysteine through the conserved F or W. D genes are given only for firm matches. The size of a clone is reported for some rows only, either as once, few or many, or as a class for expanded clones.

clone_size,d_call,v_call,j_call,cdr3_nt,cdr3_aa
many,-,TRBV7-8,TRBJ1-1,TGTGCCAGCAGCTTAGACGGGTTGAACACTGAAGCTTTCTTT,CASSLDGLNTEAFF
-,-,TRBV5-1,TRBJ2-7,TGCGCCAGCAGCTTAAGGGACAAGCTTTCGCAGTACTTC,CASSLRDKLSQYF
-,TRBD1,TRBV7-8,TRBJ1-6,TGTGCCAGCCGGACAGGAGAGTGCCTACACTTT,CASRTGECLHF
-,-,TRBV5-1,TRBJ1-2,TGTGCCAGCAGCTTGTTAGGGTTTCGAGATGGCTACACCTTC,CASSLLGFRDGYTF
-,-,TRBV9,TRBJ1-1,TGTGCCAGCAGCGTAGACAGAGGGGGGGGTGAAGCTTTCTTT,CASSVDRGGGEAFF
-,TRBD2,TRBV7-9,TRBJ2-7,TGTGCCAGCAGCTTAGGGTATGGGACTAGCGGTTCCTACGAGCAGTACTTC,CASSLGYGTSGSYEQYF
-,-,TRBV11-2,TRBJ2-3,TGTGCCAGCAGCCCGGGGGACAGTGGCGGGGCAGATACGCAGTATTTT,CASSPGDSGGADTQYF
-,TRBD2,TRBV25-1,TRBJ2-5,TGTGCCAGCGGGACTAGCGGGGTGGCCGCAGAGACCCAGTACTTC,CASGTSGVAAETQYF
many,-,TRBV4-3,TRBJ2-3,TGCGCCAGCAGCCTACTGGACAGCAACACAGATACGCAGTATTTT,CASSLLDSNTDTQYF
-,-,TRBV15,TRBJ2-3,TGTGCCACCAGCTTCATGGCACTCCCACCGCGAGATACGCAGTATTTT,CATSFMALPPRDTQYF
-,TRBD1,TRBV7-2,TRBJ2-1,TGTGCCAGCAGCTTAGCCGAGGGACAGGGATCAGATACGCAGTTCTTC,CASSLAEGQGSDTQFF
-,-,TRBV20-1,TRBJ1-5,TGCAGTGCTAGTAAGTCCCCGGGCCTCTATCAGCCCCAGCATTTT,CSASKSPGLYQPQHF
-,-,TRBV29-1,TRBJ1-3,TGCAGCGCCGGGACTAGCGGGGATAAGGTGGTACACACCATATATTTT,CSAGTSGDKVVHTIYF
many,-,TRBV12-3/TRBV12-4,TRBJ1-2,TGTGCCAGCAGTTACCGGGACGGGGCTGGCTACACCTTC,CASSYRDGAGYTF
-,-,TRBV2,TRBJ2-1,TGTGCCAGCAGGCTCCGCGGGCCAGCAGGTGAAGAGCTGTTCTTT,CASRLRGPAGEELFF
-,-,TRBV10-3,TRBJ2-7,TGTGCCAGCAGTGAAGCGGCAGGACAGACCTACCGGCAGTACTTC,CASSEAAGQTYRQYF
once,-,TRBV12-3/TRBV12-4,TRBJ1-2,TGTGCCAGCAGTTTAGTCGTTAGCTACACCTTC,CASSLVVSYTF
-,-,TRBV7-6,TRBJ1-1,-,CASSSHGIEQYFGFF
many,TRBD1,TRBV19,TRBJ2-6,TGTGCCAGTAGTAATCAGGGGGTATCTGGGGCCAACGTCCTGACTTTC,CASSNQGVSGANVLTF
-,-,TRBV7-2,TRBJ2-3,TGTGCCAGCAGCAGGGGCGGTATAGGTACAGATACGCAGTATTTT,CASSRGGIGTDTQYF
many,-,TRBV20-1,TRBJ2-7,TGCAGTGCTAAACGGGAGAACTACGAGCAGTACTTC,CSAKRENYEQYF
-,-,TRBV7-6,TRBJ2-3,TGTGCCAGCACCGTTGGGTGGGTAAGGTCCACAGATACGCAGTATTTT,CASTVGWVRSTDTQYF
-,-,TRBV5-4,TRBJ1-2,TGTGCCAGCAGCTTGCCGGGGCGGGCCTTGTTGGACCTCTATGGCTACACCTTC,CASSLPGRALLDLYGYTF
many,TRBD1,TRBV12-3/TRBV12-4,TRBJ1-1,TGTGCCAGCAGTTTGGGGACAGTATTGAACACTGAAGCTTTCTTT,CASSLGTVLNTEAFF
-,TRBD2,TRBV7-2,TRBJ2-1,TGTGCCAGCAGCCCCACTAGCGGGGGGTGTTACAATTTGCAGTTCTTC,CASSPTSGGCYNLQFF
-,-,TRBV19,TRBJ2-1,TGTGCCAGCAGTATAGGTGTCAGTGAGTGCGAGCAGTTCTTC,CASSIGVSECEQFF
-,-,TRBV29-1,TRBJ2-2,TGCAGCGTTGATAAGAGGAACACCGGGGAGCTGTTTTTT,CSVDKRNTGELFF
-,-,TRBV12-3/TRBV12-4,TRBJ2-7,TGTGCCAGCAGAAAACAGGACGAGCAGTACTTC,CASRKQDEQYF
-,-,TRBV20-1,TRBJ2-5,TGCAGTGCTAGGGGATCCGGCCGGCACGGGGAACTCCAAGAGACCCAGTACTTC,CSARGSGRHGELQETQYF
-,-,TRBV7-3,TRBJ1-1,TGTGCCAGCAGCGAAACCACTGCTGACAGTCAAGCTTTCTTT,CASSETTADSQAFF
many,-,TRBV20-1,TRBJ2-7,TGCAGTGCTACGACAGAATCCTACGAGCAGTACTTC,CSATTESYEQYF
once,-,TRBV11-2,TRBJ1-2,TGTGCCAGCAGCACTGACAGAAACAGGACTGGCTACACCTTC,CASSTDRNRTGYTF
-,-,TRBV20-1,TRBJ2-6,TGCAGTGCAACGACGGAATTGGGGAGCGGGGCCAACGTCCTGACTTTC,CSATTELGSGANVLTF
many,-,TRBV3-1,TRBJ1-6,TGTGCCAGCAGCCAAGATTACAGGAATGATTCACCCCTCCACTTT,CASSQDYRNDSPLHF
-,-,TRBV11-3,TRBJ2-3,TGTGCCAGCAGCAAAATCCAGCAAGATACGCAGTATTTT,CASSKIQQDTQYF
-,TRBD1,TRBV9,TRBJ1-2,TGTGCCAGCAGCGTCGCGGACAGGGGGCATGGCTACACCTTC,CASSVADRGHGYTF
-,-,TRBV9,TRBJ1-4,TGTGCCGGCAGCTTAGCTCCAACTCATGAAAACCTGTTTTTT,CAGSLAPTHENLFF
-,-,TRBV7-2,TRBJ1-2,TGTGCCAGCAGCTCTAGGGGAGGGACTAACTATGGCTACACCTTC,CASSSRGGTNYGYTF
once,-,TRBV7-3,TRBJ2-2,TGTGCCAGCAGACAGGGTGATGATTCACCCCTCCACTTGGAGCTGTTTTTT,CASRQGDDSPLHLELFF
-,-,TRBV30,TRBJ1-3,TGTGCCTGGAGTACCTTTTCTGGAAGCACCATATATTTT,CAWSTFSGSTIYF
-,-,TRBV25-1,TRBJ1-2,TGCGCCAGCAGTCACCGGGGGTCTTATACCCACACCTTC,CASSHRGSYTHTF